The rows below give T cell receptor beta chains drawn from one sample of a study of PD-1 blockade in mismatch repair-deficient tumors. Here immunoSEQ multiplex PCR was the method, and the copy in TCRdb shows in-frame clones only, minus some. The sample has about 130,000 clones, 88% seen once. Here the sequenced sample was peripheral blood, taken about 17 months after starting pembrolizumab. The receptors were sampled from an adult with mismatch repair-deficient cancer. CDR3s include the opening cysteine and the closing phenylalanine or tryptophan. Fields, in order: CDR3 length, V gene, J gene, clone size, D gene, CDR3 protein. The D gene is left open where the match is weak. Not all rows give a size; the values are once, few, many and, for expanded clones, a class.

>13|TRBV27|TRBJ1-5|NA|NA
CASSLGGDQPQHF
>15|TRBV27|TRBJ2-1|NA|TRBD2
CASSSGGWTYNEQFF
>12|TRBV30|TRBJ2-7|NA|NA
CAWSWQAYEQYF
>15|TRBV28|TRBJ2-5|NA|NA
CASSYSWDGQETQYF
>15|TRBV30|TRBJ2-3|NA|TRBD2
CAWSPASGRGDTQYF
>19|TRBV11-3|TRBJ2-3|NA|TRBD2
CASSLDLLAEPLSTDTQYF
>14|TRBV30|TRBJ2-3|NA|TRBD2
CAWTGTSVTDTQYF
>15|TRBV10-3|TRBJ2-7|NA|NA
CAITRTSAHDYEQYF
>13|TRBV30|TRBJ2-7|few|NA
CAWNSGLSYEQYF
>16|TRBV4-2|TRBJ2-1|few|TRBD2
CASSRQSTSGYNEQFF
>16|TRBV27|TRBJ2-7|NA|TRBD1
CASSSIAGQGFDEQYF
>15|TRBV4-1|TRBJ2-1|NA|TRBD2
CASSQKGLGNNEQFF
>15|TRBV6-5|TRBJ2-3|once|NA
CASSPRTGGTDTQYF
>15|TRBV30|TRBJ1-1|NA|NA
CAWTEPGRLNTEAFF
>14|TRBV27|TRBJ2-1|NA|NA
CASSFGRRDNEQFF
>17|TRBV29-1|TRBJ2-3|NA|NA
CSVEDPGDFSSTDTQYF
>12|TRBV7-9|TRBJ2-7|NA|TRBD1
CASSGTGKEQYF
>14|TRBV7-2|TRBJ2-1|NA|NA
CASRQSGSTMRQFF
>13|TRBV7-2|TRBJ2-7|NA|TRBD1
CASSGDRSYEQYF
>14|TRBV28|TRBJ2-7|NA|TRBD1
CASSSLDRNYEQYF
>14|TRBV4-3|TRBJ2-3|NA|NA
CASSPGPGTDTQYF
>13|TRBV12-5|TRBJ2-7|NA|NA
CASGDSSSYEQYF
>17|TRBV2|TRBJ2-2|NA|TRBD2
CASSDPTSGRNTGELFF
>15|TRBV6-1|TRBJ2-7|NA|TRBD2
CASSGRLAGGWEQYF
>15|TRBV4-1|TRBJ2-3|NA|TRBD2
CASSGLAGGVDTQYF
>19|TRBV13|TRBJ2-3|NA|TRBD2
CASSPQVASGPESTDTQYF
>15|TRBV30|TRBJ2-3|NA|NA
CAWSEGLALPDTQYF
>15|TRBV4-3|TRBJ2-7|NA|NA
CASSQDRRQYYEQYF
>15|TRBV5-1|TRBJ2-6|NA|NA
CASSSRSSGANVLTF
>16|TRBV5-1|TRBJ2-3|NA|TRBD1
CASSLMGQGGTDTQYF
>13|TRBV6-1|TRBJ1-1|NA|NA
CALWKDGSTEAFF
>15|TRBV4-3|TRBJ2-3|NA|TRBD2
CASSRTSGFTDTQYF
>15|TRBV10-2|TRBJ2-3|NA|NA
CASSERVEGTDTQYF
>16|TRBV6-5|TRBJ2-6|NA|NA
CASSYSSESGANVLTF
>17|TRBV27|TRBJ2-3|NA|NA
CASSSDRLAASTDTQYF
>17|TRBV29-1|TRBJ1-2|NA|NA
CSVDGPDSRTSWHGYTF
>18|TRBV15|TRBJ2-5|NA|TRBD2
CATSRDQTSGRGQETQYF
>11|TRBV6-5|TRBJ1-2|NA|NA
CASKGWYGYTF
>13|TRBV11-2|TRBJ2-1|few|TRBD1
CATTPGTDNEQFF
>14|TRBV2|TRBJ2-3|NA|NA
CASSVFYGTDTQYF
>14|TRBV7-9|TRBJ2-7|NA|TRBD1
CASSLDPDRTKQYF
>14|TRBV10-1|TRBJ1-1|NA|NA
CASSGNRGNTEAFF
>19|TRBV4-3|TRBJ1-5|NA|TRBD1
CASSQDTGGERGYNQPQHF
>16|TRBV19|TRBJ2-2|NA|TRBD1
CASSMWDRANTGELFF
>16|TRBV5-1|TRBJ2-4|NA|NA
CASSLYQGLAKNIQYF
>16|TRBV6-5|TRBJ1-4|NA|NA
CASSSYATVTNEKLFF
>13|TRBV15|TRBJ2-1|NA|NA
CATSRDRGNEQFF
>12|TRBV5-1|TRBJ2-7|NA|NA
CASSLTPYEQYF
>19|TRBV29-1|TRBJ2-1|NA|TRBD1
CSVDATAPATSDRVNEQFF